A selection of T cell receptor beta chains follows, all from one sample in a study of T cells in Graves' hyperthyroidism and ophthalmopathy. TCRdb ran MiXCR on the multiplex PCR reads and lists one entry per CDR3 protein. The repertoire holds 480,000 or so distinct CDR3 sequences, with 46% as singletons. The sequencing input was peripheral blood or thyroid tissue (not recorded which). These receptors were obtained from an adult woman with Graves' disease, either hyperthyroidism or ophthalmopathy (not recorded which). CDR3s include the opening cysteine and the closing phenylalanine or tryptophan. Fields, in order: J gene, clone size, V gene, D gene, CDR3 DNA, CDR3 protein. D genes are given only for firm matches. Expanded clones get a size class; other rows say once, few or many, or leave the size out.

j_gene: TRBJ1-1
abundance: NA
v_gene: TRBV7-2
d_gene: TRBD1
CDR3nt: TGTGCCAGCAGACGACAGGGTTCTGAAGCTTTCTTT
CDR3aa: CASRRQGSEAFF

j_gene: TRBJ2-1
abundance: NA
v_gene: TRBV11-2
d_gene: NA
CDR3nt: TGTGCCAGCAGCCCTGGGACCAGTGCAGGAGAGCAGTTCTTC
CDR3aa: CASSPGTSAGEQFF

j_gene: TRBJ1-1
abundance: many
v_gene: TRBV11-2
d_gene: TRBD1
CDR3nt: TGTGCCAGCAGCTCGGGGACAGGGATGGACACTGAAGCTTTCTTT
CDR3aa: CASSSGTGMDTEAFF

j_gene: TRBJ1-5
abundance: many
v_gene: TRBV29-1
d_gene: TRBD1
CDR3nt: TGCAGCGTTGGGTCAGGGGGTGGCCAGCCCCAGCATTTT
CDR3aa: CSVGSGGGQPQHF

j_gene: TRBJ1-1
abundance: once
v_gene: TRBV7-9
d_gene: NA
CDR3nt: TGTGCCGGGGGCGACACACTCAAGAACACTGAAGCTTTCTTT
CDR3aa: CAGGDTLKNTEAFF

j_gene: TRBJ2-7
abundance: NA
v_gene: TRBV28
d_gene: NA
CDR3nt: TGTGCCAGCAACATGGGCGGCTACGAGCAGTACTTC
CDR3aa: CASNMGGYEQYF

j_gene: TRBJ1-1
abundance: NA
v_gene: TRBV11-2
d_gene: NA
CDR3nt: TGTGCCAGCAGGTCTCTGAGCCCGGAGACTGAAGCTTTCTTT
CDR3aa: CASRSLSPETEAFF

j_gene: TRBJ1-5
abundance: NA
v_gene: TRBV20-1
d_gene: NA
CDR3nt: TGCAGTGCTTCCACCGGTTTCGCTCAGCCCCAGCATTTT
CDR3aa: CSASTGFAQPQHF

j_gene: TRBJ1-3
abundance: few
v_gene: TRBV20-1
d_gene: TRBD1
CDR3nt: TGCAGTGCTCGACAGGGTCTCTCTGGAAACACCATATATTTT
CDR3aa: CSARQGLSGNTIYF

j_gene: TRBJ1-1
abundance: NA
v_gene: TRBV6-1
d_gene: NA
CDR3nt: TGTGCCAGCGGTGGGAGTACCAAATCGGAAGCTTTCTTT
CDR3aa: CASGGSTKSEAFF

j_gene: TRBJ2-7
abundance: many
v_gene: TRBV29-1
d_gene: NA
CDR3nt: TGCAGCGCCGGGGCAGCTTACGAGCAGTACTTC
CDR3aa: CSAGAAYEQYF

j_gene: TRBJ1-1
abundance: once
v_gene: TRBV5-1
d_gene: NA
CDR3nt: TGCGCCAGCAGCTCGGGATCAACTTCCGCAGAAGCTTTCTTT
CDR3aa: CASSSGSTSAEAFF

j_gene: TRBJ1-1
abundance: many
v_gene: TRBV7-2
d_gene: NA
CDR3nt: TGTGCCAGCAGGCGCACTTGGGGGACCACTGAAGCTTTCTTT
CDR3aa: CASRRTWGTTEAFF

j_gene: TRBJ2-6
abundance: NA
v_gene: TRBV7-9
d_gene: NA
CDR3nt: TGTGCCAGCAGCGAATACACCTCTGGGGCCAACGTCCTGACTTTC
CDR3aa: CASSEYTSGANVLTF

j_gene: TRBJ2-7
abundance: few
v_gene: TRBV2
d_gene: TRBD2
CDR3nt: TGTGCCAGCGGGACTAGAGGTACCTACGAGCAGTACTTC
CDR3aa: CASGTRGTYEQYF

j_gene: TRBJ1-3
abundance: many
v_gene: TRBV20-1
d_gene: NA
CDR3nt: TGCAGTGCTAGGGGGGGGGGCACTATCTCTGGAAACACCATATATTTT
CDR3aa: CSARGGGTISGNTIYF

j_gene: TRBJ2-5
abundance: many
v_gene: TRBV20-1
d_gene: TRBD2
CDR3nt: TGCAGTGCTAGAGACATAGCGGGAGGCCTAGAGACCCAGTACTTC
CDR3aa: CSARDIAGGLETQYF

j_gene: TRBJ1-2
abundance: few
v_gene: TRBV5-1
d_gene: NA
CDR3nt: TGCGCCAGCAGCTTGGACCGGGCAGACTATGGCTACACCTTC
CDR3aa: CASSLDRADYGYTF

j_gene: TRBJ2-7
abundance: once
v_gene: TRBV6-5
d_gene: TRBD1
CDR3nt: TGTGCCAGCAGTTACTCTGGGACAGGGAACTACGAGCAGTACTTC
CDR3aa: CASSYSGTGNYEQYF

j_gene: TRBJ2-7
abundance: NA
v_gene: TRBV9
d_gene: TRBD2
CDR3nt: TGTGCCAGCACCGTAGTAGCGGGGAGTACCGGGGAGTACTTC
CDR3aa: CASTVVAGSTGEYF

j_gene: TRBJ1-4
abundance: few
v_gene: TRBV29-1
d_gene: NA
CDR3nt: TGCAGCGTTGAAGGGGGTGAGGCTAATGAAAAACTGTTTTTT
CDR3aa: CSVEGGEANEKLFF

j_gene: TRBJ2-5
abundance: NA
v_gene: TRBV7-9
d_gene: TRBD2
CDR3nt: TGTGCCAGCAGCGCGGCTAGCGGGAGAGGAGAGACCCAGTACTTC
CDR3aa: CASSAASGRGETQYF

j_gene: TRBJ1-2
abundance: NA
v_gene: TRBV5-1
d_gene: NA
CDR3nt: TGCGCCAGCAGCTCAATTGCAGGGGTGGAGAACTATGGCTACACCTTC
CDR3aa: CASSSIAGVENYGYTF

j_gene: TRBJ2-7
abundance: NA
v_gene: TRBV10-3
d_gene: TRBD2
CDR3nt: TGTGCCATGGGACTAACCGTCTCCTACGAGCAGTACTTC
CDR3aa: CAMGLTVSYEQYF

j_gene: TRBJ1-5
abundance: few
v_gene: TRBV24-1
d_gene: TRBD1
CDR3nt: TGTGCCACCAGTCCGACAGGGCGCCAGCCCCAGCATTTT
CDR3aa: CATSPTGRQPQHF

j_gene: TRBJ1-6
abundance: NA
v_gene: TRBV12-3/TRBV12-4
d_gene: NA
CDR3nt: TGTGCCAGCAGCGCCCCGGGTGTCTCACCCCTCCACTTT
CDR3aa: CASSAPGVSPLHF

j_gene: TRBJ1-2
abundance: NA
v_gene: TRBV29-1
d_gene: NA
CDR3nt: TGCAGCGTTGCCCAGGGTACGGAGGGCTACACCTTC
CDR3aa: CSVAQGTEGYTF

j_gene: TRBJ1-2
abundance: few
v_gene: TRBV7-9
d_gene: NA
CDR3nt: TGTGCCAGCAGCGCTGACCGGGAGTTCTATGGCTACACCTTC
CDR3aa: CASSADREFYGYTF

j_gene: TRBJ2-7
abundance: many
v_gene: TRBV4-3
d_gene: TRBD1
CDR3nt: TGCGCCAGCAGCCACGGACAGGGGGACTACGAGCAGTACTTC
CDR3aa: CASSHGQGDYEQYF

j_gene: TRBJ1-1
abundance: NA
v_gene: TRBV19
d_gene: NA
CDR3nt: TGTGCCAGTAGTATGACTCCAGGTGAAGCTTTCTTT
CDR3aa: CASSMTPGEAFF

j_gene: TRBJ2-5
abundance: many
v_gene: TRBV20-1
d_gene: TRBD2
CDR3nt: TGCAGTGCTAGAAGAGGCGGGAGTCTCCAAGAGACCCAGTACTTC
CDR3aa: CSARRGGSLQETQYF

j_gene: TRBJ1-1
abundance: NA
v_gene: TRBV10-3
d_gene: TRBD1
CDR3nt: TGTGCCATCAGTGAGGTAACCCTTCTCTCGGGACAGCTCACTGAAGCTTTCTTT
CDR3aa: CAISEVTLLSGQLTEAFF

j_gene: TRBJ2-7
abundance: NA
v_gene: TRBV7-9
d_gene: NA
CDR3nt: TGTGCCAGCAGCCCCAGACACCTGAGCTCCTACGAGCAGTACTTC
CDR3aa: CASSPRHLSSYEQYF

j_gene: TRBJ1-3
abundance: once
v_gene: TRBV7-9
d_gene: NA
CDR3nt: TGTGCCTGCAGCTCTGACGGGGCCTCGCTTTTT
CDR3aa: CACSSDGASLF

j_gene: TRBJ2-7
abundance: NA
v_gene: TRBV7-9
d_gene: TRBD2
CDR3nt: TGTGCCAGCAGTTTAAACCCGGGGGGCTACGAGCAGTACTTC
CDR3aa: CASSLNPGGYEQYF

j_gene: TRBJ1-2
abundance: few
v_gene: TRBV20-1
d_gene: NA
CDR3nt: TGCAGTGCTAGGCCCAGAACTAACTATGGCTACACCTTC
CDR3aa: CSARPRTNYGYTF

j_gene: TRBJ2-7
abundance: NA
v_gene: TRBV7-9
d_gene: NA
CDR3nt: TGTGCCAGCAGCTTATCTCAGGGAATCGACGAGCAGTACTTC
CDR3aa: CASSLSQGIDEQYF

j_gene: TRBJ1-2
abundance: NA
v_gene: TRBV7-8
d_gene: NA
CDR3nt: TGTGCCAGCACCGATCGACGGGGTGGCTACACCTTC
CDR3aa: CASTDRRGGYTF

j_gene: TRBJ2-5
abundance: many
v_gene: TRBV11-1
d_gene: TRBD1
CDR3nt: TGTGCCAGCAGCCCGAGGACAGGGGGAGAGACCCAGTACTTC
CDR3aa: CASSPRTGGETQYF

j_gene: TRBJ2-6
abundance: many
v_gene: TRBV7-9
d_gene: NA
CDR3nt: TGTGCCAGCAGCTTACCAGGACCCCTCTCTGGGGCCAACGTCCTGACTTTC
CDR3aa: CASSLPGPLSGANVLTF

j_gene: TRBJ1-3
abundance: many
v_gene: TRBV20-1
d_gene: NA
CDR3nt: TGCAGTGCTAGTGCCTACTCTGGAAACACCATATATTTT
CDR3aa: CSASAYSGNTIYF

j_gene: TRBJ1-5
abundance: NA
v_gene: TRBV10-3
d_gene: NA
CDR3nt: TGTGCCATCAGTGAGAGGGGAAGCAATCAGCCCCAGCATTTT
CDR3aa: CAISERGSNQPQHF

j_gene: TRBJ2-7
abundance: NA
v_gene: TRBV29-1
d_gene: NA
CDR3nt: TGCAGCTTAGAAGGGTCCCGCTCCTACGAGCAGTACTTC
CDR3aa: CSLEGSRSYEQYF

j_gene: TRBJ2-3
abundance: many
v_gene: TRBV10-1
d_gene: NA
CDR3nt: TGCGCCAGCAGTGAGGGGTCCGCGGCAGATACGCAGTATTTT
CDR3aa: CASSEGSAADTQYF

j_gene: TRBJ1-2
abundance: many
v_gene: TRBV2
d_gene: TRBD1
CDR3nt: TGTGCCAGCACCAGGGACAGGGGTTCGGGAGACCGTGGCTACACCTTC
CDR3aa: CASTRDRGSGDRGYTF

j_gene: TRBJ2-3
abundance: few
v_gene: TRBV7-3
d_gene: TRBD2
CDR3nt: TGTGCCAGCAACGGCGGCACTGTAAGACTAGCCTTGACCACAGATACGCAGTATTTT
CDR3aa: CASNGGTVRLALTTDTQYF

j_gene: TRBJ1-6
abundance: NA
v_gene: TRBV2
d_gene: TRBD1
CDR3nt: TGTGCCAGCAGCACCGACAGGGTGAGGAATTCACCCCTCCACTTT
CDR3aa: CASSTDRVRNSPLHF

j_gene: TRBJ1-5
abundance: many
v_gene: TRBV7-6
d_gene: NA
CDR3nt: TGTGCCAGCAGCGACACTAATCAGCCCCAGCATTTT
CDR3aa: CASSDTNQPQHF

j_gene: TRBJ2-7
abundance: NA
v_gene: TRBV25-1
d_gene: NA
CDR3nt: TGTGCCAGCAGTGATTCCCAGGATCTAATGCGGAGATATGAGCAGTACTTC
CDR3aa: CASSDSQDLMRRYEQYF

j_gene: TRBJ1-1
abundance: NA
v_gene: TRBV2
d_gene: NA
CDR3nt: TGTGCCAGCATGAGGGACGCCCAAGCTTTCTTT
CDR3aa: CASMRDAQAFF

j_gene: TRBJ2-2
abundance: once
v_gene: TRBV10-3
d_gene: NA
CDR3nt: TGTGCCATCAGTGACGGGGGATCGGACACCGGGGAGCTGTTTTTT
CDR3aa: CAISDGGSDTGELFF

j_gene: TRBJ2-7
abundance: NA
v_gene: TRBV30
d_gene: NA
CDR3nt: TGTGCCTGGAACCGGGGGGCCAGGATCGACGAGCAGTACTTC
CDR3aa: CAWNRGARIDEQYF

j_gene: TRBJ1-5
abundance: NA
v_gene: TRBV3-1
d_gene: NA
CDR3nt: TGTGCCAGCTCACCTACCGGTGGTCAGCCCCAGCATTTT
CDR3aa: CASSPTGGQPQHF

j_gene: TRBJ2-7
abundance: few
v_gene: TRBV5-1
d_gene: NA
CDR3nt: TGCGCCAGCAGCCCGGACGGGACGGGGCACGAGCAGTACTTC
CDR3aa: CASSPDGTGHEQYF

j_gene: TRBJ1-6
abundance: NA
v_gene: TRBV2
d_gene: TRBD1
CDR3nt: TGTGCCAGCACGCGGTCCCAGGGGGGGACATCTTCACCCCTCCACTTT
CDR3aa: CASTRSQGGTSSPLHF

j_gene: TRBJ1-4
abundance: many
v_gene: TRBV14
d_gene: NA
CDR3nt: TGTGCCAGCAGCCAAGATCGTCACGAAAAACTGTTTTTT
CDR3aa: CASSQDRHEKLFF